One and the same sample provided the 15 T cell receptor beta chains below, sequenced in a study of monozygotic twins with cystic fibrosis. Measured with immunoSEQ multiplex PCR; TCRdb has only the in-frame clones, and not every one. This sample yields fewer than 10,000 clones, of which 98% are seen a single time; around 0.24% belongs to the top ten. Material for sequencing was blood. The receptors were gathered from a girl aged 2-9 years with cystic fibrosis.

The chain has TRBV30 and TRBJ2-7, with D tentatively TRBD1 or TRBD2 (6 bases each). CDR1 is GTSNPN, CDR2 SVGIG, per germline (reference sequence). V gave up 5 bases and J gave up 3 bases, with 17 bases separating them. This CDR3 spans 14 amino acids. CDR3 sequence reads: CAWELGGGGYEQYF. The CDR3 nucleotides are TGTGCCTGGGAACTAGGAGGGGGTGGCTACGAGCAGTACTTC. Filled out from reference TRBV30 and TRBJ2-7, the complete variable domain reads SQTIHQWPATLVQPVGSPLSLECTVEGTSNPNLYWYRQAAGRGLQLLFYSVGIGQISSEVPQNLSASRPQDRQFILSSKKLLLSDSGFYLCAWELGGGGYEQYFGPGTRLTVT.

V is TRBV10-3 and J is TRBJ1-1; no reliable D call. Trimming cost V 6 bases and J 2 bases, with 10 bases left between them. Germline values: CDR1 ENHRY, CDR2 SYGVKD. The CDR3 has 13 residues. The CDR3 nucleotides read TGTGCCATCAGCGGAGGACTTAACACTGAAGCTTTCTTT. Amino acid sequence: CAISGGLNTEAFF.

This chain uses TRBV5-1 with TRBJ1-3, with D possibly being TRBD1 (6 bases). Trimming removed 0 bases from V and 4 bases from J, with 11 bases in between. The CDR3 consists of 15 residues. Germline loops: CDR1 SGHRS, CDR2 YFSETQ. In DNA form, the CDR3 reads TGCGCCAGCAGCTTGGTCGGGGGGCTGGGAAACACCATATATTTT. Its protein product is CASSLVGGLGNTIYF.

This chain uses TRBV7-6 with TRBJ2-5; TRBD1 is a possible D gene (6 bases). The germline V and J ends were trimmed by 4 bases and 1 base, with 13 bases remaining between them. This CDR3 region has 15 residues. The germline V gene has CDR1 SGHVS and CDR2 FNYEAQ. As DNA, the CDR3 is TGTGCCAGCAGCTCACAATGGGGGCTCCAAGAGACCCAGTACTTC. Translated, it gives CASSSQWGLQETQYF.

The chain joins TRBV7-8 to TRBJ1-1, with a possible D match to TRBD1 (6 bases). Trimming took 5 bases from V and 7 from J, leaving 20 bases between them. The CDR3 contains 15 residues. Germline V CDR1 and CDR2: SGHVS, FQNEAQ. The CDR3 nucleotides are TGTGCCAGCAGCCCGGGGGGCCAAACAGGGATTGAAGCTTTCTTT. This encodes CASSPGGQTGIEAFF.

This chain connects TRBV29-1 to TRBJ2-5, with unresolved D. Germline assignment: CDR1 SQVTM and CDR2 ANQGSEA. The V end lost 1 base, the J end lost 4 bases, and 10 bases lay between the germline ends. This CDR3 is built from 13 residues. The CDR3 coding sequence is TGCAGCGTTGAAGTTGGGTGGCGAGAGACCCAGTACTTC. Amino acid sequence: CSVEVGWRETQYF.

The V call is TRBV30, the J call TRBJ1-1, with unresolved D. This CDR3 spans 11 amino acids. The V end was cut by 1 base, the J end by 6 bases, with 6 bases between. Germline-derived CDR1 and CDR2 are GTSNPN and SVGIG (reference sequence). The CDR3, as DNA: TGTGCCTGGAGTGGCGGGGCTGAAGCTTTCTTT. Amino acid sequence: CAWSGGAEAFF.

The chain has TRBV30 and TRBJ1-2, with 8 bases aligning to TRBD1. J gave up 4 bases and V 3 bases, and 7 bases lay outside the gene matches. The CDR3 is 14 residues long. The germline V gene encodes CDR1 GTSNPN and CDR2 SVGIG (reference sequence). CDR3 nucleotides: TGTGCCTGGAGGGGACAGGATTACCTCTATGGCTACACCTTC. Its protein is CAWRGQDYLYGYTF.

V and J are TRBV5-6 and TRBJ2-3, with 10 nucleotides matching TRBD2. This CDR3 comprises 16 residues. CDR1 and CDR2 (germline): SGHDT, YYEEEE. The trim removed 5 bases at V and 2 bases at J, leaving 8 bases unmatched. The DNA for the CDR3 is TGTGCCAGCAGATCCCCGGGACTAGCGCCCACAGATACGCAGTATTTT. Translating it yields CASRSPGLAPTDTQYF.

This chain uses TRBV5-1 with TRBJ2-1, with 12 bases that match TRBD2. Germline assignment: CDR1 SGHRS and CDR2 YFSETQ. V was clipped by 4 bases and J by 10 bases; unmatched bases: 9. The CDR3 consists of 15 residues. This chain's CDR3 is CASSLRLAGVREQFF. CDR3 in DNA: TGCGCCAGCAGCCTAAGACTAGCGGGGGTCCGGGAGCAGTTCTTC.

V gene TRBV2 combines with J gene TRBJ1-4, with 8 bases that match TRBD1. The CDR3 consists of 15 residues. Losses at the gene ends were 6 bases for V and 6 bases for J; bases not matched to a gene: 9. Per germline, CDR1 SNHLY and CDR2 FYNNEI. CDR3 residues: CASSLDRGGDEKLFF. CDR3 nucleotides: TGTGCCAGCAGCCTAGACAGGGGAGGGGATGAAAAACTGTTTTTT.

V gene TRBV10-3 combines with J gene TRBJ2-1; a possible D gene is TRBD1 (5 bases). Germline V CDR1 and CDR2: ENHRY, SYGVKD. CDR3 size: 17 residues. The ends were cut back, 10 bases at V and 6 bases at J, with 28 bases in the middle. The CDR3 reads CATQDQEGVYLANEQFF. CDR3 nucleotides: TGTGCCACTCAGGATCAAGAAGGGGTGTATCTTGCCAATGAGCAGTTCTTC.

The rearrangement joins TRBV27 to TRBJ1-1; D is unresolved. V was shortened by 5 bases and J by 8 bases, with 18 bases between the two germline ends. Per germline, CDR1 MNHEY and CDR2 SMNVEV (reference sequence). The CDR3 has 14 amino acids. CDR3 loop: CASSKLPGRGEAFF. DNA for the CDR3: TGTGCCAGCAGTAAACTACCGGGGAGAGGGGAAGCTTTCTTT.

The chain employs TRBV5-6 and TRBJ2-5; D not resolved. Between the trimmed V and J ends, which lost 2 bases and 5 bases, there was a span of 10 bases. The CDR3 has 13 residues. Per germline, CDR1 SGHDT and CDR2 YYEEEE. CDR3 in amino acids: CASSFRPLETQYF. For the CDR3, the DNA is TGTGCCAGCAGCTTTCGACCCCTTGAGACCCAGTACTTC.

The chain has TRBV20-1 and TRBJ1-1; no clear D. The CDR3 is 11 amino acids. V lost 5 bases and J 5 bases, leaving 9 bases between the germline ends. The V gene's germline CDR1 is DFQATT and CDR2 SNEGSKA (reference sequence). CDR3 sequence (DNA): TGCAGTGCTCCCGACATGACTGAAGCTTTCTTT. Its protein is CSAPDMTEAFF.